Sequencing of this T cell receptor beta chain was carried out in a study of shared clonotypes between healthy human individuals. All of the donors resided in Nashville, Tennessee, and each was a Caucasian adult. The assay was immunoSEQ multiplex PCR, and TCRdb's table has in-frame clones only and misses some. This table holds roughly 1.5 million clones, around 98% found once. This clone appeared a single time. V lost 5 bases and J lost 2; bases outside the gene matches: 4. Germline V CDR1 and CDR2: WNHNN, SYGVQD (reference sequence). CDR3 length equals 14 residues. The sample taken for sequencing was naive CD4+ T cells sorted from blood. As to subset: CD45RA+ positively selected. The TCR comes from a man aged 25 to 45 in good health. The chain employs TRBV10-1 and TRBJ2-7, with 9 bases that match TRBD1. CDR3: CASSRGQGAYEQYF. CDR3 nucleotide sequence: TGCGCCAGCAGTAGGGGACAGGGAGCCTACGAGCAGTACTTC.